This T cell receptor (beta chain) was sequenced for a study of T cell responses to AZD1222 COVID-19 vaccine. With 3 bases clipped from V and 2 bases from J, the junction kept 3 bases outside the gene matches. Germline V lookup: CDR1 KGHDR, CDR2 SFDVKD. The CDR3 runs 15 residues. Whole-study findings and limits: Spike-spanning, vaccine-associated CD4 TCRs were dominant at 160-218 and 743-854. Clonal diversity may have been underestimated, and the donors were mostly white British, with more females than males.

TCRdb's table, derived via immunoSEQ multiplex PCR, lists solely in-frame clones and lacks some. The sample contains about 140,000 clones, 80% to 95% of which appear only once. Comment on this clone: Its antigen is still unknown.

The specimen comprised peripheral blood, sampled 28 days after the second AZD1222 dose. The sequence was obtained from an adult who received the AZD1222 COVID-19 vaccine. The chain has TRBV24-1 and TRBJ1-2; 9 bases map to TRBD1. CDR3 loop: CATSDPGTGNYGYTF. The DNA for the CDR3 is TGTGCCACCAGTGATCCCGGGACAGGGAACTATGGCTACACCTTC.